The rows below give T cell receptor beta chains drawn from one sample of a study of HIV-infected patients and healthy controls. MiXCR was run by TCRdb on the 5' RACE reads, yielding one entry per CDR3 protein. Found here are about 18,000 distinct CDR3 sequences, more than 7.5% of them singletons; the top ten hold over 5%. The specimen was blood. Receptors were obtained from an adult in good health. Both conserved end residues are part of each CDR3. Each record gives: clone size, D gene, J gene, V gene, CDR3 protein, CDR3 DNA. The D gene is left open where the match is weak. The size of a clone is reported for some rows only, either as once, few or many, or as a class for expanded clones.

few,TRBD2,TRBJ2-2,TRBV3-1,CASSPTPGTSGIKGAGELFF,TGTGCCAGCAGCCCTACTCCCGGGACTAGCGGGATCAAGGGGGCCGGGGAGCTGTTTTTT
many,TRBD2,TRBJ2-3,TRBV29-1,CSVEGRLAVNTDTQYF,TGCAGCGTGGAGGGGAGACTAGCGGTAAACACAGATACGCAGTATTTT
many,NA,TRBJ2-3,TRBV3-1,CASSPAGIGADTQYF,TGTGCCAGCAGCCCCGCGGGAATTGGGGCAGATACGCAGTATTTT
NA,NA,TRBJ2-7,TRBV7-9,CASSLGTEQYF,TGTGCCAGCAGCTTAGGAACCGAGCAGTACTTC
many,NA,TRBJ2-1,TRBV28,CASSPKLNEQFF,TGTGCCAGCAGTCCAAAGCTCAATGAGCAGTTCTTC
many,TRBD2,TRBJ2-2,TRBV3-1,CASSQAGGKLMGRTGELFF,TGTGCCAGCAGCCAAGCCGGGGGGAAACTCATGGGGAGGACCGGGGAGCTGTTTTTT
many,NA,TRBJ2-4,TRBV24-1,CATSALGQAKNIQYF,TGTGCCACCAGTGCCTTAGGACAAGCCAAAAACATTCAGTACTTC
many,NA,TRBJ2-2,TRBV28,CASSRVEAGELFF,TGTGCCAGCAGTCGTGTGGAGGCCGGGGAGCTGTTTTTT
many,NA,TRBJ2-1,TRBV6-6,CASTPTAIDNNEQFF,TGTGCCAGCACCCCTACAGCGATCGATAACAATGAGCAGTTCTTC
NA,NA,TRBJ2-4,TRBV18,CASSPPREDRTIQYF,TGTGCCAGCTCACCACCGAGGGAGGACAGGACCATTCAGTACTTC
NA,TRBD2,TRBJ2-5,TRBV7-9,CASSSGRGSGSGETQYF,TGTGCCAGCAGCTCCGGCAGAGGTAGCGGGAGCGGGGAGACCCAGTACTTC
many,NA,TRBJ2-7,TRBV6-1,CASSEAQLPWQYF,TGTGCCAGCAGTGAGGCCCAGCTGCCTTGGCAGTACTTC
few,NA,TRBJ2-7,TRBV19,CASRDLAGPGEQYF,TGTGCCAGTAGAGATCTAGCAGGCCCCGGCGAGCAGTACTTC
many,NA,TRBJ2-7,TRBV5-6,CASSLARVEQYF,TGTGCCAGCAGCTTGGCTCGGGTCGAGCAGTACTTC
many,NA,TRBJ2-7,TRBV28,CASSLVAGVVEQYF,TGTGCCAGCAGTTTAGTTGCAGGGGTGGTCGAGCAGTACTTC
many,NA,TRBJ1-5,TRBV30,CAWSVTGREPQHF,TGTGCCTGGAGTGTAACAGGGCGAGAGCCCCAGCATTTT
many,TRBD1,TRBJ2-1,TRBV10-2,CASRETGGGYNEQFF,TGCGCCAGCAGAGAAACAGGGGGCGGCTACAATGAGCAGTTCTTC
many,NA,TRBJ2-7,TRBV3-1,CASSSTGYEQYF,TGTGCCAGCAGCTCCACCGGCTACGAGCAGTACTTC
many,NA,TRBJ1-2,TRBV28,CASRRQAKDYGYTF,TGTGCCAGCAGACGACAGGCAAAGGACTATGGCTACACCTTC
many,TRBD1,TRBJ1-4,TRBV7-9,CASSVPGQGTEKLFF,TGTGCCAGCAGCGTTCCGGGACAGGGAACGGAAAAACTGTTTTTT
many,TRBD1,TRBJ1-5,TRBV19,CASRDRGNQPQHF,TGTGCCAGTAGAGACAGGGGTAATCAGCCCCAGCATTTT
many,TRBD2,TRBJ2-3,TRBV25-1,CASSEFRSGSSTDTQYF,TGTGCCAGCAGTGAATTCCGCAGCGGGAGTAGTACAGATACGCAGTATTTT
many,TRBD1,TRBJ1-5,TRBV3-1,CASSPGQNNQPQHF,TGTGCCAGCAGCCCGGGACAGAATAATCAGCCCCAGCATTTT
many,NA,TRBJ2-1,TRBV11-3,CASSLSLPGGYNEQFF,TGTGCCAGCAGCTTAAGTCTTCCCGGCGGATACAATGAGCAGTTCTTC
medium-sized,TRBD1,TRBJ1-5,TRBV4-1,CASSLNANDRGGGNQPQHF,TGCGCCAGCAGCCTAAACGCCAACGACAGGGGCGGGGGCAATCAGCCCCAGCATTTT
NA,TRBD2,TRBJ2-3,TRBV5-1,CASSRTSRDTQYF,TGCGCCAGCAGCAGGACTAGCAGGGATACGCAGTATTTT
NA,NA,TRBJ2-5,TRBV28,CASSFFGGGGTQYF,TGTGCCAGCAGTTTCTTCGGTGGCGGAGGGACCCAGTACTTC
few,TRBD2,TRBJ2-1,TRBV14,CASSQELGLAGGYNEQFF,TGTGCCAGCAGCCAAGAACTTGGACTAGCGGGAGGATACAATGAGCAGTTCTTC
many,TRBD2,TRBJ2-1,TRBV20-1,CSARAAAGLGGNEQFF,TGCAGTGCTAGAGCGGCCGCGGGACTAGGAGGCAATGAGCAGTTCTTC
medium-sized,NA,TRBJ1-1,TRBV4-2,CASSQDRGGRAFF,TGTGCCAGCAGCCAAGATCGAGGGGGTCGAGCTTTCTTT
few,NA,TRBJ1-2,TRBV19,CASSASAARVYTF,TGTGCCAGTAGCGCCTCCGCCGCCAGGGTCTACACCTTC
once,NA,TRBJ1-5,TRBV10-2,CATLQEQYQPQHF,TGCGCCACCCTTCAGGAGCAGTATCAGCCCCAGCATTTT
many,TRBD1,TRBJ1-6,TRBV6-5,CASSPRQGSANSPLHF,TGTGCCAGCAGTCCCCGACAGGGGTCGGCTAATTCACCCCTCCACTTT
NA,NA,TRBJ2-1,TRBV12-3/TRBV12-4,CASSLPQGNNEQFF,TGTGCCAGCAGTCTACCCCAGGGGAACAATGAGCAGTTCTTC
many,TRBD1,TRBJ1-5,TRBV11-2,CASSSTGLSNQPQHF,TGTGCCAGCAGCTCGACAGGGCTTAGCAATCAGCCCCAGCATTTT
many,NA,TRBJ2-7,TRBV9,CASSPLGSRSYEQYF,TGTGCCAGCAGCCCCCTTGGTTCCCGCTCCTACGAGCAGTACTTC
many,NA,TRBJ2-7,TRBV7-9,CASSSTYGTHEQYF,TGTGCCAGCAGCTCAACGTATGGGACCCACGAGCAGTACTTC
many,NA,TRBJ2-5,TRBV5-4,CASSLQTPKTQYF,TGTGCCAGCAGCTTACAAACCCCCAAGACCCAGTACTTC
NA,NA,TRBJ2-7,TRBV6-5,CASSLTGLGAYEQYF,TGTGCCAGCAGCCTAACAGGGTTGGGGGCCTACGAGCAGTACTTC
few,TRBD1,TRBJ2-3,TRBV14,CASSQVGQGTDTQYF,TGTGCCAGCAGCCAAGTCGGACAGGGCACAGATACGCAGTATTTT
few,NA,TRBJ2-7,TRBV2,CASSEVSGRSYEQYF,TGTGCCAGCAGTGAAGTGTCGGGACGCTCCTACGAGCAGTACTTC
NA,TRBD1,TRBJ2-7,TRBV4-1,CASSQHPTGSYEQYF,TGCGCCAGCAGCCAACATCCGACAGGGTCGTACGAGCAGTACTTC